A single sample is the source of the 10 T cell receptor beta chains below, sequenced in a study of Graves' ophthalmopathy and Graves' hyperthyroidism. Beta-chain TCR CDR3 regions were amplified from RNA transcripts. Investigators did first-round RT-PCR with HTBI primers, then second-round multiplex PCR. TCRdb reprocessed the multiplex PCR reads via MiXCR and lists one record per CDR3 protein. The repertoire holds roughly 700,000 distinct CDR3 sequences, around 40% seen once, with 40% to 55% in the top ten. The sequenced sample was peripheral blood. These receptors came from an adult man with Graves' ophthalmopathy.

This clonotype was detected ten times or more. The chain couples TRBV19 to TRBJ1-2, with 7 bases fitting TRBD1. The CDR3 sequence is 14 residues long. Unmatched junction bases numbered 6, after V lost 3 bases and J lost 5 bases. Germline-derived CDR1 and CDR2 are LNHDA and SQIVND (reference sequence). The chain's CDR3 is CASSIQDRSYGYTF. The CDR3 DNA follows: TGTGCCAGTAGTATTCAGGACAGGAGTTATGGCTACACCTTC. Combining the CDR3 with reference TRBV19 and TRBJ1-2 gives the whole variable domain DGGITQSPKYLFRKEGQNVTLSCEQNLNHDAMYWYRQDPGQGLRLIYYSQIVNDFQKGDIAEGYSVSREKKESFPLTVTSAQKNPTAFYLCASSIQDRSYGYTFGSGTRLTVV.

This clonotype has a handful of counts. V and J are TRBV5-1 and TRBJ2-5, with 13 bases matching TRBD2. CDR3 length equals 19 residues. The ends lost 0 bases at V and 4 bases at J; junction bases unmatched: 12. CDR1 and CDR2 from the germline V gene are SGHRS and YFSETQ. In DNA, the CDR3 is TGCGCCAGCAGCTTGGCCCCGGGACTAGCGGGACCTCAAGGAGAGACCCAGTACTTC. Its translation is CASSLAPGLAGPQGETQYF.

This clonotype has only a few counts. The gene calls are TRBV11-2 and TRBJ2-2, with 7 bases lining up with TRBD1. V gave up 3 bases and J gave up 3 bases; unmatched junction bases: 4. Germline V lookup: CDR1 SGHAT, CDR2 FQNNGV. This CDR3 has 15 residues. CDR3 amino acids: CASSLGTEDTGELFF. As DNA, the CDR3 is TGTGCCAGCAGCTTGGGGACAGAGGACACCGGGGAGCTGTTTTTT.

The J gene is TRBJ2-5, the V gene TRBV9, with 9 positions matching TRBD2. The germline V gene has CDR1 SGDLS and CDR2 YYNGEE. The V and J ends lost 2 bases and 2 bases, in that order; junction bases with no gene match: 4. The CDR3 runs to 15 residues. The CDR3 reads CASSVSLAGQETQYF. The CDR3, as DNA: TGTGCCAGCAGCGTGTCGCTAGCGGGACAAGAGACCCAGTACTTC.

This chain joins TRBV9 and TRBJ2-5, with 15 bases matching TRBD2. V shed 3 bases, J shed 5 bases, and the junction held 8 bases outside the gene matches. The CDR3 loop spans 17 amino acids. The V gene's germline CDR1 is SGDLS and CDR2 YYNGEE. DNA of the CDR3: TGTGCCAGCAGCGCTGGACTAGCGGGGGGGGCTTGGGAGACCCAGTACTTC. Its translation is CASSAGLAGGAWETQYF. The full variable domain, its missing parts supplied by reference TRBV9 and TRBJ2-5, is DSGVTQTPKHLITATGQRVTLRCSPRSGDLSVYWYQQSLDQGLQFLIQYYNGEERAKGNILERFSAQQFPDLHSELNLSSLELGDSALYFCASSAGLAGGAWETQYFGPGTRLLVL.

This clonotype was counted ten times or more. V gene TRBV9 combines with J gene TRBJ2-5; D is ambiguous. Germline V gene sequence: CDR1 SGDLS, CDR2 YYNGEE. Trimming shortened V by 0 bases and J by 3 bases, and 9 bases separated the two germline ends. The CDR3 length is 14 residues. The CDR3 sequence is CASSVGTVEETQYF. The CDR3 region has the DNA TGTGCCAGCAGCGTAGGAACTGTGGAAGAGACCCAGTACTTC.

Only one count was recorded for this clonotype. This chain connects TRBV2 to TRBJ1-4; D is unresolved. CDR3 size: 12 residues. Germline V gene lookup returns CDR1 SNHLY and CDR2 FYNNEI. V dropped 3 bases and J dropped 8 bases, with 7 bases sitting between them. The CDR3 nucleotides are TGTGCCAGCAGTGAGGAGATGGAAAAACTGTTTTTT. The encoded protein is CASSEEMEKLFF.

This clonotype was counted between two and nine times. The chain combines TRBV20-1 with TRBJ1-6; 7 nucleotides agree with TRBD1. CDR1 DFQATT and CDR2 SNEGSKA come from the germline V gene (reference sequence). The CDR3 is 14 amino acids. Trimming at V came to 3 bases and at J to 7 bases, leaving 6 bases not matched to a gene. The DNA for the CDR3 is TGCAGTGCTAGTTGGGGACAGCAGAATTCACCCCTCCACTTT. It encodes CSASWGQQNSPLHF.

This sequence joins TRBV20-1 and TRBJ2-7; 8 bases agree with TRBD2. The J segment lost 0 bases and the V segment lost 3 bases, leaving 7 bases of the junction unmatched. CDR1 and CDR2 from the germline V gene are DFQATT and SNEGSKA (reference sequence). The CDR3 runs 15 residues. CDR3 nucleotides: TGCAGTGCTAGGGGGGGGACTAGTGACTCCTACGAGCAGTACTTC. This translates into CSARGGTSDSYEQYF.

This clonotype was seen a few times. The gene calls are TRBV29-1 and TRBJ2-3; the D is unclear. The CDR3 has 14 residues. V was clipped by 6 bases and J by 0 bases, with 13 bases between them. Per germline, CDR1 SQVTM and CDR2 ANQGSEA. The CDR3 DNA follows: TGCAGCGTCGTGAATCCAGTAAGCACAGATACGCAGTATTTT. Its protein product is CSVVNPVSTDTQYF.